This note documents a single T cell receptor (beta chain) sequence. Its antigen is as yet unknown. This sample is drawn from a study of OX40 agonist ivuxolimab in advanced cancers. Study-wide background: Dose-escalation subjects each had hepatocellular carcinoma, melanoma, renal cell or head and neck cancer.

Sequenced by immunoSEQ multiplex PCR; TCRdb stores in-frame clones only, minus some. The profile covers 30,000 to 35,000 clones, with 65% to 85% appearing a single time and more than 20% taken by the ten largest. Study-wide results and limits: Normalized T-cell clonal expansion was also low in some nonresponders. CD8+ T cells averaged more expanded clones than CD4+.

Germline loops: CDR1 SQVTM, CDR2 ANQGSEA. The CDR3 covers 12 residues. Trimming stripped 4 bases from V and 7 bases from J, with 13 bases between. The receptor comes from an adult with an advanced solid tumor such as melanoma, head and neck, liver or kidney cancer. The sample was CD4+ or CD8+ T cells sorted from blood, taken in a trial of the OX40 agonist ivuxolimab. V usage is TRBV29-1 and J usage is TRBJ1-1, with D perhaps matching TRBD1 (5 bases). DNA for the CDR3: TGCAGCGTTGGCGGGACCCGGCTTGAAGCTTTCTTT. It translates to CSVGGTRLEAFF.